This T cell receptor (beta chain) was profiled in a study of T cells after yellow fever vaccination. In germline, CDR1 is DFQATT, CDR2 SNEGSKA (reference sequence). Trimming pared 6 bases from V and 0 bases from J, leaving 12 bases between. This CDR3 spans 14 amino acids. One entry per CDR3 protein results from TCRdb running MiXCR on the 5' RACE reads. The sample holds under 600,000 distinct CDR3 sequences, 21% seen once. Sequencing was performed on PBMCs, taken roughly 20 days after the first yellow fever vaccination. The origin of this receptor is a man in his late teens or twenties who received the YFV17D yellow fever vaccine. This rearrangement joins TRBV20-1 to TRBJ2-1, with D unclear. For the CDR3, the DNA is TGCAGTGCCGAGAACGAGAGCTCCTACAATGAGCAGTTCTTC. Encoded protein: CSAENESSYNEQFF.